The 29 T cell receptor beta chains in this list originate from one sample, sequenced in a study of T cell repertoires in cytomegalovirus infection. TCRdb re-analysed the reads in MiXCR, keeping a single row per CDR3 protein. The profile covers about 770,000 distinct CDR3 sequences, with just under 30% appearing a single time and roughly 13% taken by the ten largest. No antigen is known for these receptors. The sequencing here drew on cultured CD8+ T cells from PBMCs, taken from culture after CMV antigen stimulation. The source is a human donor in good health (CMV status not recorded). Some clones in this sample may be carry-over from other donors' samples.

This clonotype was detected only a few times. The J gene is TRBJ2-7, the V gene TRBV6-1; no definite D call. V was clipped by 2 bases and J by 1 base, with 9 bases between them. Germline-derived CDR1 and CDR2 are MNHNS and SASEGT. The CDR3 is 14 amino acids. The CDR3 DNA follows: TGTGCCAGCAGTGAATTCCAGGATTCCTACGAGCAGTACTTC. Amino acids: CASSEFQDSYEQYF.

The chain combines TRBV10-3 with TRBJ2-1; TRBD1 aligns across 11 bases. Germline CDR1 and CDR2: ENHRY and SYGVKD. CDR3 length: 15 amino acids. With V trimmed by 6 bases and J by 5 bases, 6 bases remained unmatched. The CDR3 nucleotides are TGTGCCATCAGCGTCAGGGGACAGGGGGACAATGAGCAGTTCTTC. Translated: CAISVRGQGDNEQFF.

The sample holds many counts of this clonotype. The gene calls are TRBV7-6 and TRBJ1-1, with TRBD1 matching 9 bases. Per germline, CDR1 SGHVS and CDR2 FNYEAQ. V shed 5 bases, J shed 6 bases, and the junction held 13 bases outside the gene matches. The CDR3 is 16 amino acids. Here the CDR3 reads CASSVGPGQGGSEAFF. Written as DNA, the CDR3 is TGTGCCAGCAGCGTAGGACCGGGACAGGGAGGTTCTGAAGCTTTCTTT.

This clonotype has at least ten counts. The rearrangement links TRBV7-8 to TRBJ2-5, with TRBD2 identical over 10 bases. This CDR3 is built from 19 residues. Germline V gene data show CDR1 as SGHVS and CDR2 as FQNEAQ. Losses at the gene ends were 5 bases for V and 2 bases for J; bases not matched to a gene: 17. CDR3 residues: CASSLPSGGAKGIQETQYF. CDR3 in DNA: TGTGCCAGCAGCCTCCCCAGCGGGGGGGCGAAAGGGATACAAGAGACCCAGTACTTC.

This clonotype occurred a few times. The chain carries TRBV9 and TRBJ2-2; D is undetermined. V was shortened by 0 bases and J by 0 bases, with 12 bases between the two germline ends. The CDR3 loop spans 17 amino acids. CDR1 is SGDLS, CDR2 YYNGEE, per germline. The CDR3 coding sequence is TGTGCCAGCAGCGTAGCGACTGACCGCGCGAACACCGGGGAGCTGTTTTTT. This translates into CASSVATDRANTGELFF.

This clonotype was counted at least ten times. The chain links TRBV15 to TRBJ2-1, with D unresolved. V gave up 0 bases and J gave up 5 bases, with 11 bases separating them. The CDR3 loop spans 15 amino acids. Germline loops: CDR1 LNHNV, CDR2 YYDKDF (reference sequence). DNA for the CDR3: TGTGCCACCAGCAGAGAGGGCAGGTCAGACAATGAGCAGTTCTTC. As protein: CATSREGRSDNEQFF.

In this sample, this clonotype turned up many times. This sequence joins TRBV7-8 and TRBJ2-5, with D unclear. The germline V and J ends were trimmed by 3 bases and 4 bases, with 9 bases remaining between them. This CDR3 has 13 residues. Germline V gives CDR1 SGHVS, CDR2 FQNEAQ. CDR3 coding DNA: TGTGCCAGCAGCTTCAATAATCGAGAGACCCAGTACTTC. This sequence encodes CASSFNNRETQYF.

The chain has TRBV7-6 and TRBJ2-6, with 12 nucleotides matching TRBD1. CDR1 is SGHVS, CDR2 FNYEAQ, per germline. The J segment lost 1 base and the V segment lost 2 bases, leaving 6 bases of the junction unmatched. This CDR3 is 19 amino acids long. Here the CDR3 reads CASSLKGQGARSGANVLTF. In DNA, the CDR3 is TGTGCCAGCAGCTTAAAGGGACAGGGGGCGAGATCTGGGGCCAACGTCCTGACTTTC.

This clonotype has more than one count but fewer than ten. CDR3 bases: TGTGCCAGCAGTTACCTCCTAAGGGCGCGTGATGAAAAACTGTTTTTT. This codes for CASSYLLRARDEKLFF. The chain joins TRBV6-6 to TRBJ1-4; D remains ambiguous. Germline V gene data show CDR1 as MNHNY and CDR2 as SVGAGI (reference sequence). V was trimmed by 2 bases and J by 6 bases, leaving 16 bases between them. The CDR3 is 16 residues long.

The chain recombines TRBV4-2 with TRBJ2-1; perhaps TRBD2 as D (7 bases). With 0 bases removed from V and 7 bases from J, the gap between germline ends came to 16 bases. The CDR3 is 16 residues long. Germline V gene data show CDR1 as LGHNA and CDR2 as YNFKEQ. CDR3 protein: CASSQDWRGGQNEQFF. The DNA for the CDR3 is TGTGCCAGCAGCCAAGATTGGAGGGGGGGCCAGAATGAGCAGTTCTTC.

This clonotype was seen a few times. The gene calls are TRBV9 and TRBJ2-5, with unresolved D. CDR3 length: 15 amino acids. The V gene's germline CDR1 is SGDLS and CDR2 YYNGEE. The V gene lost 0 bases and the J gene lost 5 bases, with 14 bases spanning the gap. The CDR3 DNA reads as TGTGCCAGCAGCGTAGAATACTCAACTACGGAGACCCAGTACTTC. Protein sequence: CASSVEYSTTETQYF.

This clonotype was seen a few times. The chain has TRBV7-2 and TRBJ1-6, with 10 bases that match TRBD1. This CDR3 region has 15 residues. Germline V lookup: CDR1 SGHTA, CDR2 FQGNSA. After removal of 4 bases from V and 10 bases from J, the junction contained 7 bases not matched to a gene. CDR3 residues: CASSSRDRGYSPLHF. The CDR3, as DNA: TGTGCCAGCAGCTCCCGGGACAGGGGTTACTCACCCCTCCACTTT.

The rearrangement uses TRBV25-1 and TRBJ2-7; 7 nucleotides line up with TRBD2. This CDR3 contains 15 residues. The V and J ends lost 2 bases and 9 bases, in that order; junction bases with no gene match: 13. Germline V gene lookup returns CDR1 MGHDK and CDR2 SYGVNS. The chain's CDR3 is CASSEGVREGARQYF. DNA of the CDR3: TGTGCCAGCAGTGAAGGGGTTAGGGAGGGAGCGAGGCAGTACTTC.

The CDR3 nucleotides read TGTGCCAGCAGTGTCAACGGAGCTCACATTCAGTACTTC. Translating it yields CASSVNGAHIQYF. This sequence joins TRBV27 and TRBJ2-4; the D is unclear. Germline V gene data show CDR1 as MNHEY and CDR2 as SMNVEV (reference sequence). Trimming took off 5 bases at V and 8 bases at J, with 13 bases between the two ends. This CDR3 spans 13 amino acids.

Of note for this clonotype: A junction boundary mismatches the germline segment, possibly from a read error. The chain links TRBV5-4 to TRBJ1-2; weak D call: TRBD1 (5 bases). Germline CDR1 reads SGHNT; CDR2 reads YYREEE (reference sequence). The CDR3 covers 12 residues. The CDR3 loop is CAGSLGDGGGTF. Here the CDR3 DNA reads TGTGCCGGCAGCTTGGGGGACGGTGGCGGCACCTTC.

This chain links TRBV6-1 with TRBJ1-2, with 9 bases aligning to TRBD1. Germline V gene data show CDR1 as MNHNS and CDR2 as SASEGT. With 0 bases clipped from V and 4 bases from J, the junction kept 12 bases outside the gene matches. CDR3 length equals 18 residues. The CDR3 here is CASSEASLRTGAAYGYTF. The CDR3 DNA reads as TGTGCCAGCAGTGAAGCAAGCTTGCGGACAGGGGCCGCCTATGGCTACACCTTC.

The rearrangement uses TRBV6-6 and TRBJ1-2, with 8 bases that match TRBD1. Germline V gene data show CDR1 as MNHNY and CDR2 as SVGAGI (reference sequence). J gave up 5 bases and V 1 base, and 6 bases lay outside the gene matches. The CDR3 length is 15 residues. The CDR3 sequence is CASSYYRQGRYGYTF. CDR3 DNA: TGTGCCAGCAGTTACTACCGACAGGGGAGATATGGCTACACCTTC.

This clonotype came up a few times. The chain uses TRBV7-9 and TRBJ2-5; possible D gene TRBD1, 6 bases. Trimming pared 6 bases from V and 0 bases from J, leaving 11 bases between. Germline-derived CDR1 and CDR2 are SEHNR and FQNEAQ (reference sequence). The CDR3 sequence is 14 residues long. The CDR3 is CASRLTGYQETQYF. DNA of the CDR3: TGTGCCAGCAGGTTAACAGGGTACCAAGAGACCCAGTACTTC. Full variable domain (outside the CDR3, taken from reference TRBV7-9 and TRBJ2-5): DTGVSQNPRHKITKRGQNVTFRCDPISEHNRLYWYRQTLGQGPEFLTYFQNEAQLEKSRLLSDRFSAERPKGSFSTLEIQRTEQGDSAMYLCASRLTGYQETQYFGPGTRLLVL.

V is TRBV2 and J is TRBJ2-5; the D is unclear. Trimming pared 0 bases from V and 5 bases from J, leaving 10 bases between. The CDR3 runs 14 residues. Germline loops: CDR1 SNHLY, CDR2 FYNNEI. This CDR3 reads CASSEALRWETQYF. The CDR3 DNA is TGTGCCAGCAGTGAAGCGCTGCGTTGGGAGACCCAGTACTTC.

A few counts support this clonotype. The rearrangement uses TRBV15 and TRBJ2-1; 10 nucleotides align to TRBD1. V lost 1 base, J lost 9 bases, and 12 bases stayed unmatched. This CDR3 comprises 17 residues. Per the germline V gene, CDR1 is LNHNV and CDR2 is YYDKDF (reference sequence). The CDR3 sequence is CATSRVGGGTGESEQFF. The CDR3 DNA reads as TGTGCCACCAGCAGAGTAGGAGGGGGGACAGGGGAAAGTGAGCAGTTCTTC.

V and J are TRBV27 and TRBJ1-2; tentatively, D is TRBD1 (5 bases). The CDR3 consists of 14 residues. V was shortened by 4 bases and J by 8 bases, with 17 bases between the two germline ends. Germline V gives CDR1 MNHEY, CDR2 SMNVEV (reference sequence). CDR3 sequence reads: CASSWGPSINGYTF. CDR3 bases: TGTGCCAGCAGTTGGGGACCTTCTATAAACGGCTACACCTTC.

The genes are TRBV27 and TRBJ2-5, with D possibly matching TRBD2 (7 bases). This CDR3 comprises 16 residues. Trimming stripped 8 bases from V and 3 bases from J, with 22 bases between. Germline V gene data show CDR1 as MNHEY and CDR2 as SMNVEV (reference sequence). The DNA for the CDR3 is TGTGCCAGCTTAGGAAGGGGGGGGACACCTAAAGAGACCCAGTACTTC. Amino acid sequence: CASLGRGGTPKETQYF.

The chain recombines TRBV4-1 with TRBJ1-6; unclear D gene. Germline CDR1 is MGHRA and CDR2 is YSYEKL. V was cut by 3 bases and J by 0 bases, with 18 bases left in between. This CDR3 contains 19 residues. The CDR3 DNA follows: TGCGCCAGCAGCCACGATACAGCCGGGCCTAGCTCCTATAATTCACCCCTCCACTTT. This translates into CASSHDTAGPSSYNSPLHF.

This clonotype was detected many times. This chain links TRBV7-8 with TRBJ2-2, with D perhaps TRBD2 (5 bases). Germline CDR1 is SGHVS and CDR2 is FQNEAQ. There are 12 residues in the CDR3. Trimming stripped 5 bases from V and 7 bases from J, with 8 bases between. The chain's CDR3 is CASSRGGGELFF. CDR3 DNA: TGTGCCAGCAGCCGGGGTGGCGGGGAGCTGTTTTTT.

The chain uses TRBV27 and TRBJ1-2; perhaps TRBD1 as D (5 bases). CDR3 length: 13 amino acids. V lost 6 bases, J lost 4 bases, and 12 bases lay in between. Germline V gene lookup returns CDR1 MNHEY and CDR2 SMNVEV (reference sequence). CDR3: CASSFRGIYGYTF. The CDR3 DNA reads as TGTGCCAGCAGCTTCCGGGGGATCTATGGCTACACCTTC.

This clonotype appeared a few times. This chain uses TRBV4-1 with TRBJ1-2; D is possibly TRBD1 (6 bases). This CDR3 is built from 18 residues. The germline V gene has CDR1 MGHRA and CDR2 YSYEKL. The V gene lost 4 bases and the J gene lost 4 bases, with 25 bases spanning the gap. CDR3 protein: CASSPTTPLQGQPYGYTF. The CDR3 coding sequence is TGCGCCAGCAGCCCAACGACACCGTTACAAGGACAGCCCTATGGCTACACCTTC.

This clonotype was found many times. The chain links TRBV6-5 to TRBJ1-1; 7 positions agree with TRBD1. In germline, CDR1 is MNHEY, CDR2 SVGAGI. This CDR3 comprises 15 residues. V lost 1 base, J lost 3 bases, and 5 bases stayed unmatched. CDR3 bases: TGTGCCAGCAGTTACTTCAGACAGGGAGACACTGAAGCTTTCTTT. It specifies CASSYFRQGDTEAFF.

This clonotype was counted a few times. The chain links TRBV7-9 to TRBJ1-3, with D unresolved. Trimming pared 4 bases from V and 2 bases from J, leaving 21 bases between. This CDR3 region has 18 residues. Germline values: CDR1 SEHNR, CDR2 FQNEAQ (reference sequence). The CDR3 loop reads CASSSRDNPTGPGNTIYF. The CDR3 region has the DNA TGTGCCAGCAGCTCTCGGGATAACCCCACTGGGCCTGGAAACACCATATATTTT.

Many counts were recorded for this clonotype. The CDR3 is CASSSTGRDQPQHF. Here the CDR3 DNA reads TGTGCCAGCAGTTCGACAGGGAGGGATCAGCCCCAGCATTTT. This sequence joins TRBV27 and TRBJ1-5; 7 nucleotides line up with TRBD1. V lost 4 bases and J lost 5; bases outside the gene matches: 5. This CDR3 comprises 14 residues. The germline V gene has CDR1 MNHEY and CDR2 SMNVEV (reference sequence).